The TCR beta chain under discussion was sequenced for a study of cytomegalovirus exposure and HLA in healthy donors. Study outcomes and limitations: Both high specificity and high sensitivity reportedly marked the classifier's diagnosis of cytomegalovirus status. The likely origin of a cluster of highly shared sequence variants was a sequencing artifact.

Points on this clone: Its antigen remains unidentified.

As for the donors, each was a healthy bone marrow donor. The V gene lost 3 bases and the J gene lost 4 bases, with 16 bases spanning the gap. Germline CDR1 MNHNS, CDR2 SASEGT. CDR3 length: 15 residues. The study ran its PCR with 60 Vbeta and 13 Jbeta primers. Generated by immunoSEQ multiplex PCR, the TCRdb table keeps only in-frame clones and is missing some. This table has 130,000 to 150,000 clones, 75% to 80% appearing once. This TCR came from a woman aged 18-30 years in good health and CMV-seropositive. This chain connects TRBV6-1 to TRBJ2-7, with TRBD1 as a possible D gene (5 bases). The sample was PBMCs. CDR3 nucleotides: TGTGCCAGCAGTGATGGGGCAGGGTTTGGTTACGAGCAGTACTTC. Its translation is CASSDGAGFGYEQYF.